This TCR beta chain was sequenced during a study of blood T cells in healthy people across ages (dated by TCRdb to 2015 to 2017). With regard to the full study: Template switching captured roughly one uniquely barcoded TCR beta cDNA molecule per two T cells in model experiments. To track age-related changes in TCR beta repertoire diversity, the study relied on deep sequencing normalized with unique cDNA molecular identifiers. Four age groups were formed from the donors: young (average 16 years), middle-aged (approximately 40), aged (over 55) and long-lived (more than 75). For two donors (one aged 18 to 30 and one aged 80 or older), the study analyzed two additional independent replicas of 1 million unique cDNA reads from the same blood draw. The investigation overall reported the following: Observed TCR beta diversity correlated strongly with the percentage of naive T cells measured by flow cytometry. Because donor CMV infection status was unknown, age-related changes in expanded clonotypes were potentially confounded. Because profiling used bulk unsorted PBMCs, naive and antigen-experienced compartments could not be compared conclusively. Compared with the aged group, the long-lived group had more naive CD4+ T cells, fewer expanded clones and increased TCR diversity, suggesting age selection. Estimates of total diversity based on one million sequenced T cells were considered lower bounds and underestimates. As age increased, observed TCR beta diversity per million T cells dropped in a roughly linear way, and a significant reduction was already evident by age around 41.

Spanning cysteine to phenylalanine, the CDR3 consists of 13 amino acids. Only the CDR3 portion is preserved as DNA: 39 bases, with reading frame beginning at the first base. At the junction V is shortened by 3 bases and J by 1 base, with 7 bases in between. This clonotype occurred many times. Its target antigen remains unknown. Per-base qualities were not stored, and no clone one base away is much larger. The method was 5' RACE. Sequencing took place on an Illumina HiSeq 2500. The second PCR ran for about 6 to 12 cycles and used a J-beta primer mix along with a sample-barcoded 5' primer. Each TCR beta cDNA molecule received a unique molecular identifier from a template-switch 5' adaptor carrying 12 random nucleotides. Each sample yielded at least 2.5 million CDR3-containing paired-end reads. All of the RNA was converted into first-strand cDNA using the Mint cDNA synthesis kit, with a TRBC-specific oligonucleotide serving as the primer. Following uracil-DNA glycosylase treatment, a first 18-cycle PCR with universal primers M1SS and BC2_uni_R was performed on all cDNA. As for how the authors treated the data: For normalization, 1 million high-quality reads, each with a distinct molecular identifier, were randomly selected from each sample. Reads with shared molecular identifiers were discarded instead of being binned into consensus sequences. MiTCR, run with a Q25 quality threshold and the strictest error-elimination algorithm, handled CDR3 identification, clonotype clustering and error correction. A nonparametric unseen species model with Euler transformation was used to estimate lower-bound total TCR beta diversity. The public reads were reanalyzed by TCRdb: fastp trimming at Q25, MiXCR alignment, in-frame beta chains only. Under each unique CDR3 protein, matching rows form one entry showing the most common genes and DNA. It is TCRdb's table, rather than the study itself, that gives the V and J calls and clone size. The sample table shows more than 900,000 distinct CDR3 sequences, and approximately 32% are seen once. Roughly 10% of the sample is held by the ten biggest clonotypes.

Donors were 40 or so systemically healthy Caucasian individuals from Russia aged roughly 6 to 100 years. Roughly 9 milliliters of peripheral blood were drawn from each donor into EDTA-treated Vacutainer tubes. Ficoll-Paque density-gradient centrifugation was used to isolate PBMCs, with at least 6 million per sample. Total RNA was extracted from PBMCs with Trizol reagent, with at least 6 micrograms obtained per sample. For every donor, flow cytometry on a PBMC aliquot measured the percentage of naive CD45RAhigh/CD27high T cells. In addition, the sample was reused for a study of T cells of mothers and their children. Reported in the second study: Nine systemically healthy Caucasian individuals, comprising three mothers and their six children, were included as donors. cDNA synthesis consumed the entire amount of extracted RNA, loaded at roughly 1.5 ug RNA in each 15 ul reaction. In the second PCR, the M1S primer introduced both the sample barcodes and 2-4 random nucleotides. More than 8 million TCR beta CDR3 reads were obtained from each mother, and some 3 million reads were obtained from each child. In both related and unrelated pairs, thymic selection shapes the output of TCR recombination in a similar way, with inherited differences having only a minor effect. Normalized repertoire overlap in related mother-child pairs was always slightly higher than in unrelated mother-child pairs, but the difference was never significant. With a sensitivity of 90 to 100 clones per million clonotypes, no persistent microchimeric T cell clones were detected. In the study, deep NGS was used to compare the TCR beta repertoires of mothers and children, and features distinguishing related mother-child pairs from unrelated individuals were sought. Mothers averaged about 40 +/- 4 years of age and children averaged approximately 11 +/- 4 years. Libraries were sequenced on Illumina HiSeq 2000 with 100+100 nt paired-end reads after adapter ligation with NEBNext reagents. To prevent cross-contamination, the mother and child libraries were prepared one month apart and sequenced in separate runs. Between about 500,000 and 2,100,000 distinct TCR beta clonotypes were identified per donor. Naive TCR beta clonotypes were estimated from low-frequency clonotypes matched to each donor's FACS-determined naive share, without sorting.

The sequence was collected from a woman aged 40 to 50 in good health. The chain is assembled from TRBV12-3 or TRBV12-4 and TRBJ2-7; the D gene assignment is ambiguous. The sequencing input was blood. Here is the DNA: TGTGCCAGCAGTTTCGGGCTTTCCTACGAGCAGTACTTC. This gives the protein CASSFGLSYEQYF.